A selection of T cell receptor beta chains follows, all from one sample in a study of shared T cell receptors in the human thymus. Sequencing used immunoSEQ multiplex PCR; TCRdb keeps in-frame clones, though not all of them. Of just under 550,000 clones listed, approximately 78% are singletons. The same data also contributed to another study, on human thymus T cells.

The source material was thymocytes. These receptors were taken from a boy younger than two with a congenital heart defect. Each CDR3 is given with its conserved first and last residue. A D gene is named only where the DNA matches it firmly. Rows give clone size only sometimes, using once, few, many, or a class for an expanded clone.

J: TRBJ2-1
D: TRBD2
V: TRBV4-3
size: few
CDR3: CASSQDEFGLAEYNEQFF
DNA: TGCGCCAGCAGCCAAGATGAATTCGGGCTAGCGGAGTACAATGAGCAGTTCTTC

J: TRBJ2-5
D: TRBD2
V: TRBV7-4
size: .
CDR3: CASSQLAGGGGFQETQYF
DNA: TGTGCCAGCAGTCAACTAGCGGGAGGAGGGGGTTTCCAAGAGACCCAGTACTTC

J: TRBJ2-1
D: TRBD1
V: TRBV18
size: once
CDR3: CASSPGQGLYNEQFF
DNA: TGTGCCAGCTCTCCCGGACAGGGCCTATACAATGAGCAGTTCTTC

J: TRBJ2-7
D: TRBD1
V: TRBV6-1
size: .
CDR3: CASSERPTGARSYEQYF
DNA: TGTGCCAGCAGTGAAAGGCCCACAGGGGCCCGCTCCTACGAGCAGTACTTC

J: TRBJ1-4
D: .
V: TRBV5-1
size: .
CDR3: CASSLKGVATNEKLFF
DNA: TGCGCCAGCAGCTTGAAAGGAGTTGCAACTAATGAAAAACTGTTTTTT

J: TRBJ1-3
D: TRBD1
V: TRBV9
size: .
CDR3: CASSVQGASSGNTIYF
DNA: TGTGCCAGCAGCGTACAGGGGGCAAGCTCTGGAAACACCATATATTTT

J: TRBJ2-7
D: TRBD2
V: TRBV10-1
size: few
CDR3: CASSGTSGRPVYEQYF
DNA: TGCGCCAGCAGTGGGACAAGCGGGAGGCCGGTCTACGAGCAGTACTTC

J: TRBJ1-1
D: .
V: TRBV4-3
size: .
CDR3: CASSPLKGGRGTEAFF
DNA: TGCGCCAGCAGCCCCCTAAAGGGGGGGCGCGGGACTGAAGCTTTCTTT

J: TRBJ2-3
D: TRBD2
V: TRBV29-1
size: few
CDR3: CSKRTSGTDTQYF
DNA: TGCAGCAAGAGGACTAGCGGCACAGATACGCAGTATTTT

J: TRBJ2-7
D: TRBD2
V: TRBV7-8
size: .
CDR3: CASSLVVGGEQYF
DNA: TGTGCCAGCAGCTTAGTGGTCGGGGGGGAGCAGTACTTC

J: TRBJ2-2
D: .
V: TRBV6-5
size: .
CDR3: CASRVLHTGELFF
DNA: TGTGCCAGCAGGGTACTTCACACCGGGGAGCTGTTTTTT

J: TRBJ1-4
D: .
V: TRBV15
size: .
CDR3: CATSRVAENEKLFF
DNA: TGTGCCACCAGCAGAGTGGCAGAAAATGAAAAACTGTTTTTT

J: TRBJ2-5
D: TRBD1
V: TRBV25-1
size: .
CDR3: CASSARPGTGERETQYF
DNA: TGTGCCAGCAGTGCTCGTCCCGGGACAGGGGAGAGGGAGACCCAGTACTTC

J: TRBJ2-7
D: .
V: TRBV7-8
size: .
CDR3: CASSLAIDSNSYEQYF
DNA: TGTGCCAGCAGCTTAGCGATTGACTCCAACTCCTACGAGCAGTACTTC

J: TRBJ1-2
D: TRBD1
V: TRBV7-8
size: .
CDR3: CASSFRQGVDGYTF
DNA: TGTGCCAGCAGCTTCCGGCAGGGGGTGGATGGCTACACCTTC

J: TRBJ2-3
D: TRBD2
V: TRBV9
size: .
CDR3: CASSVDLAGVPQYF
DNA: TGTGCCAGCAGCGTAGACTTAGCGGGAGTACCGCAGTATTTT

J: TRBJ1-3
D: TRBD1
V: TRBV7-6
size: .
CDR3: CASSPPGTGDSGNTIYF
DNA: TGTGCCAGCAGCCCCCCCGGGACAGGAGACTCTGGAAACACCATATATTTT

J: TRBJ1-2
D: .
V: TRBV28
size: once
CDR3: CASSIGQTDQTPERIPNYGYTF
DNA: TGTGCCAGCAGTATCGGACAGACCGACCAAACTCCAGAGCGTATACCTAACTATGGCTACACCTTC

J: TRBJ2-5
D: .
V: TRBV6-5
size: few
CDR3: CASSYVADSGLETQYF
DNA: TGTGCCAGCAGTTACGTCGCGGACAGTGGGTTGGAGACCCAGTACTTC

J: TRBJ2-2
D: TRBD1
V: TRBV2
size: .
CDR3: CASSDPGQGVGELFF
DNA: TGTGCCAGCAGTGACCCGGGACAGGGGGTCGGGGAGCTGTTTTTT

J: TRBJ2-7
D: TRBD2
V: TRBV7-3
size: .
CDR3: CASSPGGTSGVNEQYF
DNA: TGTGCCAGCAGCCCCGGTGGGACTAGCGGGGTCAACGAGCAGTACTTC

J: TRBJ2-7
D: TRBD2
V: TRBV27
size: .
CDR3: CASSPTSGSGEQYF
DNA: TGTGCCAGCAGCCCGACTAGCGGGAGTGGGGAGCAGTACTTC